The 9 T cell receptor beta chains below come from one sample, sequenced in a study of shared clonotypes between healthy human individuals. Sequencing was performed with immunoSEQ multiplex PCR; in TCRdb, only in-frame clones are kept and a portion is missing. Altogether about 690,000 clones are present, less than 95% being singletons, with the ten largest covering 34%. The sequencing input was memory CD8+ T cells from PBMCs. Subset: CD45RO+ cells pooled with CCR7-negative TemRA cells. The receptors here all came from a man aged 18 to 29 in good health. Some clones in this sample may be carry-over from other donors' samples.

The chain combines TRBV7-9 with TRBJ2-1; 9 bases are a match to TRBD1. This CDR3 spans 15 amino acids. The V gene's germline CDR1 is SEHNR and CDR2 FQNEAQ (reference sequence). Trimming took 7 bases from V and 2 from J; bases not matched to a gene: 6. The CDR3 DNA sequence: TGTGCCAGCATCAGGACAGGGGTGGCCTACAATGAGCAGTTCTTC. Its translation is CASIRTGVAYNEQFF.

CDR3 DNA sequence: TGTGCCAGCAGCTTTGGTTGGTCTCCCCCAGATACGCAGTATTTT. Protein: CASSFGWSPPDTQYF. This chain uses TRBV7-9 with TRBJ2-3, with no clear D. Germline CDR1 and CDR2: SEHNR and FQNEAQ (reference sequence). The ends were cut back, 3 bases at V and 4 bases at J, with 14 bases in the middle. The CDR3 is 15 amino acids. Based on the CDR3 plus reference TRBV7-9 and TRBJ2-3, the full variable domain is DTGVSQNPRHKITKRGQNVTFRCDPISEHNRLYWYRQTLGQGPEFLTYFQNEAQLEKSRLLSDRFSAERPKGSFSTLEIQRTEQGDSAMYLCASSFGWSPPDTQYFGPGTRLTVL.

The V gene is TRBV9, the J gene TRBJ2-1, with 8 bases matching TRBD2. Looked up from germline, CDR1 is SGDLS and CDR2 is YYNGEE. V lost 3 bases to trimming and J lost 14 bases; unmatched junction nucleotides: 16. The CDR3 is made up of 15 amino acids. The CDR3 is CASSESGVSGSKEFF. Here the CDR3 DNA reads TGTGCCAGCAGCGAGTCGGGGGTGAGCGGGAGTAAGGAGTTCTTC.

The CDR3 sequence is CASSPDGSSGNTIYF. CDR3 in DNA: TGTGCCAGCAGTCCCGACGGGAGCTCTGGAAACACCATATATTTT. V and J are TRBV27 and TRBJ1-3; no reliable D call. This CDR3 has 15 residues. Germline lookup yields CDR1 MNHEY and CDR2 SMNVEV (reference sequence). Between the trimmed V and J ends, which lost 5 bases and 0 bases, there was a span of 11 bases.

This chain uses TRBV28 with TRBJ2-7; 7 nucleotides match TRBD2. Looked up from germline, CDR1 is MDHEN and CDR2 is SYDVKM. The ends lost 4 bases at V and 0 bases at J; junction bases unmatched: 12. The CDR3 runs 17 residues. DNA for the CDR3: TGTGCCAGCAGTTCGGAGAGAGAGGGACTACACTCCTACGAGCAGTACTTC. Its protein is CASSSEREGLHSYEQYF.

The chain recombines TRBV28 with TRBJ2-1, with D maybe TRBD1 (5 bases). The CDR3 is 15 amino acids. CDR1 and CDR2 from the germline V gene are MDHEN and SYDVKM. Trimming took 7 bases from V and 5 from J, leaving 18 bases between them. The CDR3: CASIQRQGSNNEQFF. The CDR3 region has the DNA TGTGCCAGCATCCAAAGGCAGGGATCGAACAATGAGCAGTTCTTC.

V usage is TRBV11-2 and J usage is TRBJ2-3, with D perhaps TRBD2 (6 bases). The CDR3 totals 15 residues. Germline CDR1 reads SGHAT; CDR2 reads FQNNGV. Trimming took off 5 bases at V and 0 bases at J, with 12 bases between the two ends. The CDR3 nucleotides are TGTGCCAGCAGCCTAGCGAACCCTAGCACAGATACGCAGTATTTT. Residues: CASSLANPSTDTQYF.

V gene TRBV5-6 combines with J gene TRBJ2-7, with D tentatively TRBD1 (6 bases). The CDR3 runs 15 residues. Germline V lookup: CDR1 SGHDT, CDR2 YYEEEE. V lost 2 bases to trimming and J lost 5 bases, with 17 bases between them. DNA for the CDR3: TGTGCCAGCAGCTTTCCAGAGACAGGTCGGAACGAGCAGTACTTC. Encoded protein: CASSFPETGRNEQYF.

This clone was picked up one time. This chain connects TRBV7-2 to TRBJ1-1; no firm D call. Germline CDR1 SGHTA, CDR2 FQGNSA. This CDR3 region has 14 residues. Trimming pared 1 base from V and 4 bases from J, leaving 10 bases between. CDR3 sequence: CASSLGVSATEAFF. In DNA, the CDR3 is TGTGCCAGCAGCTTAGGGGTTTCCGCCACTGAAGCTTTCTTT.